Below, 27 T cell receptor beta chains from the same sample are listed, as sequenced in a study of human T cells and chemical hapten exposure. Each CDR3 protein gets one entry after TCRdb re-called the RACE reads with MiXCR. The data show roughly 200,000 distinct CDR3 sequences, around 25% seen once. This sample's time point: patch test 3, about 24 weeks after DPC sensitization. The treatment denotes: therapeutic diphenylcyclopropenone sensitization with weekly scalp DPC. The sample in question was whole blood, obtained in connection with sensitization to the hapten diphenylcyclopropenone (DPC). The receptor set was obtained from a woman aged 40 to 49 with alopecia areata. Some clones in this sample may be carry-over from other donors' samples.

The rearrangement links TRBV7-2 to TRBJ1-5; TRBD1 matches at 8 bases. This CDR3 is 15 amino acids long. Losses at the gene ends were 4 bases for V and 4 bases for J; bases not matched to a gene: 6. The germline gives CDR1 SGHTA, CDR2 FQGNSA. DNA of the CDR3: TGTGCCAGCAGCTCCATCGGACAGGGTAATCAGCCCCAGCATTTT. This sequence encodes CASSSIGQGNQPQHF.

The chain couples TRBV2 to TRBJ2-2; D might be TRBD1 (6 bases). Germline loops: CDR1 SNHLY, CDR2 FYNNEI. This CDR3 contains 13 residues. V gave up 6 bases and J gave up 5 bases, with 10 bases separating them. The CDR3 nucleotides are TGTGCCAGCAGCATACAGGGAACCGGGGAGCTGTTTTTT. Translating it yields CASSIQGTGELFF.

This chain connects TRBV11-3 to TRBJ1-2, with 10 bases matching TRBD1. V was pared by 2 bases and J by 0 bases, with 6 bases of the junction left unmatched. Looked up from germline, CDR1 is SGHNT and CDR2 is YENEEA. This CDR3 has 17 residues. The CDR3 nucleotides are TGTGCCAGCAGCTTAACCCGGGACAGGGGAACTAACTATGGCTACACCTTC. Residues: CASSLTRDRGTNYGYTF.

The chain is built from TRBV20-1 and TRBJ2-1; D may be TRBD2 (5 bases). CDR1 and CDR2 (germline): DFQATT, SNEGSKA (reference sequence). The CDR3 consists of 15 residues. Trimming left V 2 bases short and J 5 bases short, with 16 bases between. The CDR3 sequence: CSARPASRGDNEQFF. In nucleotides, the CDR3 is TGCAGTGCTAGACCGGCCTCCCGGGGAGACAATGAGCAGTTCTTC.

This clonotype was seen a few times. The chain recombines TRBV5-1 with TRBJ2-1; the D gene is possibly TRBD1 (6 bases). CDR1 is SGHRS, CDR2 YFSETQ, per germline. The V gene lost 4 bases and the J gene lost 6 bases, with 11 bases spanning the gap. The CDR3 extends over 13 amino acids. CDR3 DNA sequence: TGCGCCAGCAGCCTACAGGGCCCCAATGAGCAGTTCTTC. The encoded protein is CASSLQGPNEQFF.

This chain connects TRBV5-1 to TRBJ2-3; tentatively, D is TRBD2 (6 bases). Germline V gene data show CDR1 as SGHRS and CDR2 as YFSETQ. There are 15 residues in the CDR3. V lost 3 bases to trimming and J lost 6 bases, with 17 bases between them. CDR3 sequence reads: CASSWDGLIADTQYF. Written as DNA, the CDR3 is TGCGCCAGCAGCTGGGATGGACTAATCGCGGATACGCAGTATTTT.

This clonotype occurred a few times. The chain is built from TRBV12-3 or TRBV12-4 and TRBJ2-3; TRBD2 aligns across 10 bases. The CDR3 is 16 amino acids. The J segment lost 4 bases and the V segment lost 8 bases, leaving 12 bases of the junction unmatched. Written as DNA, the CDR3 is TGTGCCAGCGGATATACCAGCGGGAGGGCTCCAGATACGCAGTATTTT. This encodes CASGYTSGRAPDTQYF.

Details on this clonotype: The junction does not match germline at one end; this may be a read error. V is TRBV5-1 and J is TRBJ2-2; D is undetermined. This CDR3 has 12 amino acids. Germline-derived CDR1 and CDR2 are SGHRS and YFSETQ. The DNA for the CDR3 is TGCGTCAGCAGCTTGGTAGAGGTGGAGCTGTTTTTT. Protein sequence: CVSSLVEVELFF.

The chain joins TRBV20-1 to TRBJ1-1; the D gene is possibly TRBD1 (6 bases). This CDR3 is built from 15 residues. Germline-derived CDR1 and CDR2 are DFQATT and SNEGSKA (reference sequence). Trimming shortened V by 6 bases and J by 4 bases, and 21 bases separated the two germline ends. The CDR3 region is CSAPMGARGGTEAFF. The CDR3 DNA follows: TGCAGTGCCCCGATGGGGGCCAGGGGCGGCACTGAAGCTTTCTTT.

This clonotype was seen a handful of times. The rearrangement links TRBV20-1 to TRBJ2-2; 7 bases agree with TRBD2. Germline trimming cut 6 bases from V and 1 base from J; bases unmatched to any gene: 8. The CDR3 totals 15 residues. CDR1 is DFQATT, CDR2 SNEGSKA, per germline (reference sequence). In DNA form, the CDR3 reads TGCAGTGCCACGTTTTCTAGCGGGAACACCGGGGAGCTGTTTTTT. It translates to CSATFSSGNTGELFF.

The chain couples TRBV12-3 or TRBV12-4 to TRBJ2-1; D remains unclear. Trimming took off 2 bases at V and 12 bases at J, with 11 bases between the two ends. The CDR3 extends over 12 amino acids. The CDR3 loop reads CASSLSTWGQFF. The CDR3 DNA reads as TGTGCCAGCAGTTTAAGTACGTGGGGGCAGTTCTTC.

The chain joins TRBV11-3 to TRBJ2-3, with D uncertain. V lost 2 bases, J lost 0 bases, and 6 bases lay in between. The CDR3 loop spans 14 amino acids. CDR1 is SGHNT, CDR2 YENEEA, per germline. CDR3 coding DNA: TGTGCCAGCAGCTTATCTGCTAGCACAGATACGCAGTATTTT. It encodes CASSLSASTDTQYF.

This clonotype has only a few counts. This rearrangement joins TRBV4-2 to TRBJ1-5; D is unresolved. V shed 0 bases and J shed 7 bases, with 10 bases lying between them. The CDR3 runs to 14 residues. Per germline, CDR1 LGHNA and CDR2 YNFKEQ. The DNA of the CDR3 is TGTGCCAGCAGCCAAGAAGGCAGGTGGCAGCCCCAGCATTTT. Translated: CASSQEGRWQPQHF.

V is TRBV19 and J is TRBJ1-5; tentative D call: TRBD1 (5 bases). The length of the CDR3 is 14 residues. Trimming stripped 5 bases from V and 2 bases from J, with 10 bases between. The germline gives CDR1 LNHDA, CDR2 SQIVND (reference sequence). CDR3 amino acids: CASSRRGGNQPQHF. In DNA, the CDR3 is TGTGCCAGTAGTCGGCGGGGCGGCAATCAGCCCCAGCATTTT.

The chain links TRBV28 to TRBJ2-1, with 9 bases identical to TRBD1. The ends lost 4 bases at V and 4 bases at J; junction bases unmatched: 8. The CDR3 length is 16 residues. Germline CDR1 is MDHEN and CDR2 is SYDVKM. CDR3 loop: CASSSGGQGFYNEQFF. Here the CDR3 DNA reads TGTGCCAGCAGTTCCGGGGGACAGGGATTTTACAATGAGCAGTTCTTC.

This clonotype was seen repeatedly, ten times or more. The gene calls are TRBV29-1 and TRBJ2-3; no definite D call. Germline V gives CDR1 SQVTM, CDR2 ANQGSEA. This CDR3 spans 13 amino acids. The ends were cut back, 4 bases at V and 2 bases at J, with 10 bases in the middle. The CDR3 DNA sequence: TGCAGCGTTGCCGGCCATTTCACAGATACGCAGTATTTT. This gives the protein CSVAGHFTDTQYF.

This clonotype was counted only a few times. The V gene is TRBV11-2, the J gene TRBJ2-6; a weak D match, TRBD1 (5 bases). The V end was cut by 5 bases, the J end by 0 bases, with 17 bases between. CDR1 and CDR2 (germline): SGHAT, FQNNGV. This CDR3 is 18 amino acids long. DNA of the CDR3: TGTGCCAGCAGCCAACAGGTTTTTGACCTCTCTGGGGCCAACGTCCTGACTTTC. This sequence encodes CASSQQVFDLSGANVLTF.

The V call is TRBV7-9, the J call TRBJ1-1, with D unresolved. Germline-derived CDR1 and CDR2 are SEHNR and FQNEAQ (reference sequence). This CDR3 region has 13 residues. Between the trimmed V and J ends, which lost 1 base and 3 bases, there was a span of 6 bases. CDR3 DNA: TGTGCCAGCAGCTTAGTAGCGGACACTGAAGCTTTCTTT. Translated, it gives CASSLVADTEAFF. Together with reference TRBV7-9 and TRBJ1-1, the CDR3 gives the full variable domain: DTGVSQNPRHKITKRGQNVTFRCDPISEHNRLYWYRQTLGQGPEFLTYFQNEAQLEKSRLLSDRFSAERPKGSFSTLEIQRTEQGDSAMYLCASSLVADTEAFFGQGTRLTVV.

This clonotype was detected only a few times. The chain joins TRBV19 to TRBJ2-1, with 8 bases that match TRBD2. Germline CDR1 is LNHDA and CDR2 is SQIVND (reference sequence). J lost 5 bases, V lost 3 bases, and 6 bases had no gene match. The CDR3 contains 15 residues. The CDR3 loop is CASSISSGPHNEQFF. DNA of the CDR3: TGTGCCAGTAGTATCTCTAGCGGGCCCCACAATGAGCAGTTCTTC.

This clonotype was detected only a few times. The chain carries TRBV4-3 and TRBJ2-5; 10 bases match TRBD2. Trimming took 1 base from V and 9 from J; bases not matched to a gene: 8. CDR1 is LGHNA and CDR2 is YSLEER in the germline V gene. The CDR3 totals 15 residues. CDR3 coding DNA: TGCGCCAGCAGCCAAGGCTCTAGCGGGAGAGGCCCCCAGTACTTC. It codes for CASSQGSSGRGPQYF.

This clonotype has just a few counts. The chain couples TRBV7-8 to TRBJ1-4, with D unclear. Trimming took 6 bases from V and 6 from J, leaving 11 bases between them. Germline assignment: CDR1 SGHVS and CDR2 FQNEAQ. This CDR3 is built from 13 residues. The CDR3 is CASREDGDEKLFF. Written as DNA, the CDR3 is TGTGCCAGCAGGGAGGATGGGGATGAAAAACTGTTTTTT.

J is TRBJ1-5 and V is TRBV18, with TRBD1 as a possible D gene (6 bases). The ends were cut back, 1 base at V and 3 bases at J, with 10 bases in the middle. The CDR3 sequence is 15 residues long. Germline V gene sequence: CDR1 KGHSH, CDR2 LQKENI. The CDR3 bases are TGTGCCAGCTCACCACTCGGGGGGCCCAATCAGCCCCAGCATTTT. It is translated as CASSPLGGPNQPQHF.

This clonotype has more than one count but fewer than ten. The CDR3 loop reads CASSPHMNTEAFF. The CDR3 DNA is TGTGCCAGCAGCCCACACATGAACACTGAAGCTTTCTTT. The chain employs TRBV11-2 and TRBJ1-1; no clear D. The CDR3 is 13 residues long. Germline values: CDR1 SGHAT, CDR2 FQNNGV. V was cut by 5 bases and J by 0 bases, with 7 bases left in between. Full variable domain (outside the CDR3, taken from reference TRBV11-2 and TRBJ1-1): EAGVAQSPRYKIIEKRQSVAFWCNPISGHATLYWYQQILGQGPKLLIQFQNNGVVDDSQLPKDRFSAERLKGVDSTLKIQPAKLEDSAVYLCASSPHMNTEAFFGQGTRLTVV.

The chain couples TRBV10-3 to TRBJ1-1; D gene unclear. The CDR3 covers 13 residues. The germline V gene encodes CDR1 ENHRY and CDR2 SYGVKD. V lost 4 bases to trimming and J lost 2 bases, with 8 bases between them. The CDR3 DNA reads as TGTGCCATCAGTGGACCGACTAACACTGAAGCTTTCTTT. This gives the protein CAISGPTNTEAFF.

Only a few counts were recorded for this clonotype. V and J are TRBV27 and TRBJ2-2; no definite D call. The CDR3 is 11 residues long. V lost 5 bases, J lost 7 bases, and 5 bases lay in between. Germline V gene lookup returns CDR1 MNHEY and CDR2 SMNVEV (reference sequence). For the CDR3, the DNA is TGTGCCAGCAGTCTATACGGGGAGCTGTTTTTT. The encoded protein is CASSLYGELFF.

This clonotype was found a few times. The CDR3 sequence: CASSSSGGSETQYF. DNA for the CDR3: TGTGCCAGCAGTAGTTCTGGGGGGAGTGAGACCCAGTACTTC. The chain couples TRBV12-3 or TRBV12-4 to TRBJ2-5, with a tentative D call TRBD2 (6 bases). V was cut by 5 bases and J by 5 bases, with 15 bases left in between. The CDR3 is made up of 14 amino acids.

There are many counts of this clonotype. This chain joins TRBV29-1 and TRBJ2-4; possible D gene TRBD2, 7 bases. Germline-derived CDR1 and CDR2 are SQVTM and ANQGSEA. Trimming removed 4 bases from V and 8 bases from J, with 15 bases in between. The CDR3 is 13 residues long. Here the CDR3 reads CSVVGGARDIQYF. For the CDR3, the DNA is TGCAGCGTTGTTGGGGGGGCTAGGGACATTCAGTACTTC.